Reported below is one TCR beta chain. The CDR3 has 15 residues. Trimming stripped 1 base from V and 4 bases from J, with 11 bases between. CDR1 is SGHVS and CDR2 is FQNEAQ in the germline V gene. Clones were sequenced by immunoSEQ multiplex PCR, and TCRdb holds only the in-frame ones, with some missing. Here the sample spans about 8,200 clones, about 70% being singletons. The record originates from a study of somatic mutations in cytotoxic T cells in rheumatoid arthritis. The wider study: Using a FACSAria II or Sony SH800, a portion of the V beta antibody-stained T-cell populations were flow-sorted at nearly 100% purity, and among those populations were V beta1+ cells that were then sequenced for TCRB.

Isolation of CD4+ and CD8+ cells used positive magnetic bead selection, with purity checked by flow cytometry. The chain couples TRBV7-8 to TRBJ1-3; no reliable D call. This receptor was obtained from an adult with rheumatoid arthritis. The sequencing input was CD8+ T cells sorted from blood. The CDR3 nucleotides are TGTGCCAGCAGCTTAGACCCATCTTTCGGAAACACCATATATTTT. Residues: CASSLDPSFGNTIYF.